These 21 T cell receptor beta chains originate from one sample sequenced in a study of control samples from healthy donors and cancer patients. The assay was immunoSEQ multiplex PCR, and TCRdb's table has in-frame clones only and misses some. Among roughly 170,000 clones listed, roughly 91% were seen once. Sample: blood. The receptors here all came from a man aged 18 to 29 in good health.

The chain recombines TRBV14 with TRBJ2-7, with D tentatively TRBD2 (5 bases). Germline CDR1 SGHDN, CDR2 FVKESK. Trimming pared 0 bases from V and 2 bases from J, leaving 11 bases between. The CDR3 has 15 residues. CDR3 sequence reads: CASSQDRGWTYEQYF. In nucleotides, the CDR3 is TGTGCCAGCAGCCAAGATCGGGGTTGGACCTACGAGCAGTACTTC.

The chain recombines TRBV3-1 (or the pseudogene TRBV3-2) with TRBJ1-2; possibly TRBD1 for D (5 bases). The CDR3 runs to 14 residues. CDR1 LGHDT and CDR2 YNNKEL come from the germline V gene (reference sequence). The V end lost 4 bases, the J end lost 4 bases, and 13 bases lay between the germline ends. The CDR3 nucleotides are TGTGCCAGCAGCCCGGGGGAGGGAGCCTATGGCTACACCTTC. It specifies CASSPGEGAYGYTF.

The V and J genes are TRBV6-5 and TRBJ2-5, with 9 nucleotides matching TRBD2. CDR1 MNHEY and CDR2 SVGAGI come from the germline V gene. The CDR3 totals 13 residues. The V and J ends lost 5 bases and 4 bases, in that order; junction bases with no gene match: 2. Written as DNA, the CDR3 is TGTGCCAGCAGTACACTAGCGGGAGAGACCCAGTACTTC. It translates to CASSTLAGETQYF.

The chain combines TRBV5-1 with TRBJ2-5, with 9 bases matching TRBD1. CDR3 length: 16 amino acids. Germline-derived CDR1 and CDR2 are SGHRS and YFSETQ. V lost 3 bases, J lost 3 bases, and 9 bases stayed unmatched. The CDR3, as DNA: TGCGCCAGCAGCTCTCCGGGACAGGGAAAGAAAGAGACCCAGTACTTC. As protein: CASSSPGQGKKETQYF.

The V gene is TRBV28, the J gene TRBJ1-4; 8 nucleotides align to TRBD1. The germline V gene has CDR1 MDHEN and CDR2 SYDVKM. V was clipped by 5 bases and J by 8 bases; unmatched bases: 10. This CDR3 has 15 amino acids. CDR3 sequence (DNA): TGTGCCAGCAGTGAACTACAGGGGGGGCGGGAAAAACTGTTTTTT. Protein product: CASSELQGGREKLFF. The complete variable domain, with remaining parts taken from reference TRBV28 and TRBJ1-4, reads DVKVTQSSRYLVKRTGEKVFLECVQDMDHENMFWYRQDPGLGLRLIYFSYDVKMKEKGDIPEGYSVSREKKERFSLILESASTNQTSMYLCASSELQGGREKLFFGSGTQLSVL.

Written as DNA, the CDR3 is TGTGCCAGCTCACCCGGGACAAGCTCCTACAATGAGCAGTTCTTC. It encodes CASSPGTSSYNEQFF. The gene calls are TRBV18 and TRBJ2-1; D might be TRBD1 (6 bases). In germline, CDR1 is KGHSH, CDR2 LQKENI. The CDR3 runs 15 residues. Trimming stripped 3 bases from V and 0 bases from J, with 9 bases between.

The chain employs TRBV6-1 and TRBJ2-7; 11 nucleotides agree with TRBD1. V was pared by 3 bases and J by 3 bases, with 1 base of the junction left unmatched. Looked up from germline, CDR1 is MNHNS and CDR2 is SASEGT. This CDR3 region has 14 residues. DNA for the CDR3: TGTGCCAGCAGTGAGGGACAGGGGGTCTACGAGCAGTACTTC. Its translation is CASSEGQGVYEQYF.

The chain uses TRBV30 and TRBJ2-7; D remains ambiguous. Germline V CDR1 and CDR2: GTSNPN, SVGIG (reference sequence). Trimming took off 1 base at V and 4 bases at J, with 5 bases between the two ends. The CDR3 has 11 amino acids. CDR3 sequence: CAWSDGYEQYF. CDR3 in DNA: TGTGCCTGGAGTGACGGGTACGAGCAGTACTTC.

The V gene is TRBV4-2, the J gene TRBJ2-7, with TRBD2 matching over 10 bases. After removal of 4 bases from V and 4 bases from J, the junction contained 4 bases not matched to a gene. CDR3 size: 14 residues. The germline V gene encodes CDR1 LGHNA and CDR2 YNFKEQ. Written as DNA, the CDR3 is TGTGCCAGCAGCCTTCAACTAGCGGGATACGAGCAGTACTTC. It codes for CASSLQLAGYEQYF.

In its sample, this clone was seen once. The chain carries TRBV2 and TRBJ1-5, with 7 nucleotides matching TRBD1. There are 13 residues in the CDR3. Germline V gene data show CDR1 as SNHLY and CDR2 as FYNNEI. The V and J ends lost 6 bases and 9 bases, in that order; junction bases with no gene match: 8. CDR3 DNA: TGTGCCAGCAGACAGGACCCAGGGGGGCCCCAGCATTTT. This codes for CASRQDPGGPQHF.

V is TRBV24-1 and J is TRBJ2-2, with no clear D. Germline V gene lookup returns CDR1 KGHDR and CDR2 SFDVKD. The V end lost 4 bases, the J end lost 5 bases, and 7 bases lay between the germline ends. This CDR3 is built from 13 residues. The CDR3 region is CATSDTRTGELFF. CDR3 nucleotides: TGTGCCACCAGTGACACCCGTACCGGGGAGCTGTTTTTT.

The J gene is TRBJ2-5, the V gene TRBV7-6; D is ambiguous. The CDR3 has 11 amino acids. Deletions cut 5 bases from V and 5 bases from J, with 6 bases between. Looked up from germline, CDR1 is SGHVS and CDR2 is FNYEAQ. CDR3 sequence reads: CASSPGETQYF. CDR3 in DNA: TGTGCCAGCAGCCCCGGGGAGACCCAGTACTTC.

This clone was counted a single time. This chain joins TRBV7-9 and TRBJ1-4, with a possible D match to TRBD1 (6 bases). V was shortened by 5 bases and J by 8 bases, with 15 bases between the two germline ends. Germline CDR1 SEHNR, CDR2 FQNEAQ (reference sequence). The CDR3 has 14 residues. The CDR3 here is CASSLGAGVEKLFF. CDR3 nucleotide sequence: TGTGCCAGCAGCCTAGGGGCAGGGGTAGAAAAACTGTTTTTT.

V gene TRBV13 combines with J gene TRBJ2-5, with D hard to call. Deletions cut 5 bases from V and 7 bases from J, with 14 bases between. Germline V gene data show CDR1 as PRHDT and CDR2 as FYEKMQ (reference sequence). The CDR3 runs to 13 residues. Written as DNA, the CDR3 is TGTGCCAGCAGCCTCAGAAGCAGTGCGACCCAGTACTTC. It codes for CASSLRSSATQYF.

This chain joins TRBV5-6 and TRBJ2-3; TRBD2 matches at 13 bases. V dropped 5 bases and J dropped 7; count of bases not matched to a gene: 7. Germline assignment: CDR1 SGHDT and CDR2 YYEEEE. The CDR3 consists of 15 residues. CDR3 amino acids: CASRSLAGGPHTQYF. DNA for the CDR3: TGTGCCAGCAGGTCACTAGCGGGGGGGCCACATACGCAGTATTTT. Together with reference TRBV5-6 and TRBJ2-3, the CDR3 gives the full variable domain: DAGVTQSPTHLIKTRGQQVTLRCSPKSGHDTVSWYQQALGQGPQFIFQYYEEEERQRGNFPDRFSGHQFPNYSSELNVNALLLGDSALYLCASRSLAGGPHTQYFGPGTRLTVL.

On this clone itself: The junction and the germline gene differ at one end; a read error may be behind it. J is TRBJ2-2 and V is TRBV18; D ambiguous. CDR3 size: 16 residues. The germline V gene has CDR1 KGHSH and CDR2 LQKENI. In DNA, the CDR3 is TGTGCCAGCTCCCCACGTGCGGTAGCCGGGACCGGGGAGCTGTTTTTT. Protein: CASSPRAVAGTGELFF.

This clone was observed a few times. The rearrangement links TRBV7-2 to TRBJ1-2, with D maybe TRBD1 (6 bases). Trimming removed 5 bases from V and 7 bases from J, with 14 bases in between. The CDR3 extends over 13 amino acids. Per germline, CDR1 SGHTA and CDR2 FQGNSA. CDR3 DNA sequence: TGTGCCAGCAGCCACCGGGACACAGGTGGCTACACCTTC. It is translated as CASSHRDTGGYTF.

The chain has TRBV28 and TRBJ2-3, with unresolved D. V lost 4 bases, J lost 3 bases, and 8 bases lay in between. Germline lookup yields CDR1 MDHEN and CDR2 SYDVKM. This CDR3 comprises 13 residues. The DNA of the CDR3 is TGTGCCAGCAGTTCCCCCGGAACAGATACGCAGTATTTT. Encoded protein: CASSSPGTDTQYF.

The chain carries TRBV6-5 and TRBJ1-2, with D possibly being TRBD1 (6 bases). From germline, CDR1 is MNHEY and CDR2 SVGAGI. This CDR3 has 14 residues. V shed 2 bases and J shed 2 bases, with 9 bases lying between them. The CDR3 protein is CASSYTRGNYGYTF. CDR3 nucleotides: TGTGCCAGCAGTTACACCAGGGGCAACTATGGCTACACCTTC.

The rearrangement links TRBV24-1 to TRBJ2-2; D is possibly TRBD1 (6 bases). CDR1 KGHDR and CDR2 SFDVKD come from the germline V gene. This CDR3 region has 14 residues. The germline V and J ends were trimmed by 5 bases and 6 bases, with 12 bases remaining between them. The CDR3 spells CATSAQGTAGELFF. The CDR3 DNA is TGTGCCACCAGTGCCCAGGGGACGGCCGGGGAGCTGTTTTTT.

The gene calls are TRBV7-6 and TRBJ2-1, with D possibly called TRBD1 or TRBD2 (6 bases each). V shed 4 bases and J shed 7 bases, with 20 bases lying between them. The CDR3 spans 16 residues. CDR1 SGHVS and CDR2 FNYEAQ come from the germline V gene. The CDR3 DNA is TGTGCCAGCAGCTCAAGATCGGGGGCTATCGTGAATGAGCAGTTCTTC. Protein: CASSSRSGAIVNEQFF.